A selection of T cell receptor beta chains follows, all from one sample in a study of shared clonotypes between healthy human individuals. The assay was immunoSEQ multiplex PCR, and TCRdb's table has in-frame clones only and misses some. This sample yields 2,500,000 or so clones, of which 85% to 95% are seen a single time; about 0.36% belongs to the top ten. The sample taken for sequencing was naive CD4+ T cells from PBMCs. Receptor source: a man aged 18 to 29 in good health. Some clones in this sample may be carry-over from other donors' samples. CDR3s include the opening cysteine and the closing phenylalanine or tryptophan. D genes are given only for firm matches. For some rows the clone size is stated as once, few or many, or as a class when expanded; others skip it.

CDR3 DNA: TGTGCCAGCTGGGACAGGGCTTCCTACGAGCAGTACTTC
CDR3 protein: CASWDRASYEQYF
clone size: -
D gene: TRBD1
V gene: TRBV27
J gene: TRBJ2-7

CDR3 DNA: TGTGCCAGCAGCGTAGGGCAGGGCAACTATGGCTACACCTTC
CDR3 protein: CASSVGQGNYGYTF
clone size: -
D gene: -
V gene: TRBV9
J gene: TRBJ1-2

CDR3 DNA: TGTGCCAGCTCACCCACAGGGGGGGTAGCCAAAAACATTCAGTACTTC
CDR3 protein: CASSPTGGVAKNIQYF
clone size: -
D gene: -
V gene: TRBV18
J gene: TRBJ2-4

CDR3 DNA: TGTGCCATCAGCCCCCTACTTTTCAATGAGCAGTTCTTC
CDR3 protein: CAISPLLFNEQFF
clone size: -
D gene: -
V gene: TRBV10-3
J gene: TRBJ2-1

CDR3 DNA: TGCGCCAGCAGCACCCGCAGAAACGAGCAGTACTTC
CDR3 protein: CASSTRRNEQYF
clone size: -
D gene: -
V gene: TRBV5-1
J gene: TRBJ2-7

CDR3 DNA: TGCAGCGTCTCCGTCGGGGATCACAACTATGGCTACACCTTC
CDR3 protein: CSVSVGDHNYGYTF
clone size: -
D gene: -
V gene: TRBV29-1
J gene: TRBJ1-2

CDR3 DNA: TGTGCCAGCAGCTTTAAGCAAGGGGTCACAGATACGCAGTATTTT
CDR3 protein: CASSFKQGVTDTQYF
clone size: -
D gene: -
V gene: TRBV5-4
J gene: TRBJ2-3

CDR3 DNA: TGCGCCAGCAGCTTGGGGCAGAGTAGCAATCAGCCCCAGCATTTT
CDR3 protein: CASSLGQSSNQPQHF
clone size: -
D gene: -
V gene: TRBV5-1
J gene: TRBJ1-5

CDR3 DNA: TGTGCCAGCAGCTTATCCCGGGCGAACACTGAAGCTTTCTTT
CDR3 protein: CASSLSRANTEAFF
clone size: -
D gene: -
V gene: TRBV11-2
J gene: TRBJ1-1

CDR3 DNA: TGTGCTAGTGCCTCCTCGTCCGTGTCTGAAGCTTTCTTT
CDR3 protein: CASASSSVSEAFF
clone size: -
D gene: -
V gene: TRBV12-5
J gene: TRBJ1-1

CDR3 DNA: TGTGCCAGCCGAGGAAGTGCTAGCGGGAGTGGCGAGCAGTACTTC
CDR3 protein: CASRGSASGSGEQYF
clone size: -
D gene: TRBD2
V gene: TRBV2
J gene: TRBJ2-7

CDR3 DNA: TGCGCCAGCAGCCGAACACAGGGAATTTATGGGAGAAACACTGAAGCTTTCTTT
CDR3 protein: CASSRTQGIYGRNTEAFF
clone size: -
D gene: -
V gene: TRBV5-1
J gene: TRBJ1-1

CDR3 DNA: TGTGCCAGCAGCTTGGGGGGGAGCTCCTACGAGCAGTACTTC
CDR3 protein: CASSLGGSSYEQYF
clone size: -
D gene: -
V gene: TRBV5-6
J gene: TRBJ2-7

CDR3 DNA: TGTGCCAGCAGCTTGGCAGGGACAGGGGAATACGAGCAGTACTTC
CDR3 protein: CASSLAGTGEYEQYF
clone size: -
D gene: TRBD1
V gene: TRBV5-5
J gene: TRBJ2-7

CDR3 DNA: TGTGCCAGCAGCTTAATGGTGAACTATGGCTACACCTTC
CDR3 protein: CASSLMVNYGYTF
clone size: -
D gene: -
V gene: TRBV7-2
J gene: TRBJ1-2

CDR3 DNA: TGTGCCAGCAGCTTAGGACGGGGTAGTTGGACCTACGAGCAGTACTTC
CDR3 protein: CASSLGRGSWTYEQYF
clone size: -
D gene: -
V gene: TRBV7-2
J gene: TRBJ2-7

CDR3 DNA: TGTGCCAGCAGCCAAGAAAGTTCCAGGACAGGTCACAATCAGCCCCAGCATTTT
CDR3 protein: CASSQESSRTGHNQPQHF
clone size: -
D gene: TRBD1
V gene: TRBV14
J gene: TRBJ1-5

CDR3 DNA: TGTGCCAGCAGCTTGCAGAGGCAGCCCCAGCATTTT
CDR3 protein: CASSLQRQPQHF
clone size: -
D gene: -
V gene: TRBV7-2
J gene: TRBJ1-5

CDR3 DNA: TGTGCCAGCAGTTACGGACCGAACACTGAAGCTTTCTTT
CDR3 protein: CASSYGPNTEAFF
clone size: -
D gene: -
V gene: TRBV7-8
J gene: TRBJ1-1

CDR3 DNA: TGCGCCAGCAGCTTGGCCGAGAAAGGGGAACAAGAGACCCAGTACTTC
CDR3 protein: CASSLAEKGEQETQYF
clone size: once
D gene: -
V gene: TRBV5-1
J gene: TRBJ2-5

CDR3 DNA: TGTGCCACCAGCTTCCTTGGGGGAGGGGGGAGCGTCGCCAAAAACATTCAGTACTTC
CDR3 protein: CATSFLGGGGSVAKNIQYF
clone size: -
D gene: -
V gene: TRBV15
J gene: TRBJ2-4

CDR3 DNA: TGTGCCAGCAGCTTAGACACCCTTGGGATCTACGAGCAGTACTTC
CDR3 protein: CASSLDTLGIYEQYF
clone size: -
D gene: -
V gene: TRBV5-8
J gene: TRBJ2-7

CDR3 DNA: TGTGCCAGCAGCACCTCCGAAGCTGGGCTCGATCAGCCCCAGCATTTT
CDR3 protein: CASSTSEAGLDQPQHF
clone size: once
D gene: -
V gene: TRBV28
J gene: TRBJ1-5

CDR3 DNA: TGCGCCAGCAGCCAAGCGCGCGGGGCGGGGGGCTACACCTTC
CDR3 protein: CASSQARGAGGYTF
clone size: -
D gene: -
V gene: TRBV4-1
J gene: TRBJ1-2

CDR3 DNA: TGTGCCAGCAGCTTGATCGGGGAGACCCAGTACTTC
CDR3 protein: CASSLIGETQYF
clone size: -
D gene: -
V gene: TRBV5-6
J gene: TRBJ2-5

CDR3 DNA: TGTGCCAGCTCACCTGGGCCAGAGGGCTATGGCTACACCTTC
CDR3 protein: CASSPGPEGYGYTF
clone size: once
D gene: -
V gene: TRBV18
J gene: TRBJ1-2

CDR3 DNA: TGTGCCAGCACCATGGACTGGACCACTGAAGCTTTCTTT
CDR3 protein: CASTMDWTTEAFF
clone size: -
D gene: -
V gene: TRBV11-2
J gene: TRBJ1-1

CDR3 DNA: TGTGCCAGCAGTTCTCAATTAATGGGACTCGGCCATGAGCAGTTCTTC
CDR3 protein: CASSSQLMGLGHEQFF
clone size: -
D gene: -
V gene: TRBV27
J gene: TRBJ2-1

CDR3 DNA: TGTGCCAGCAGCCGTACTGACAGGGTAACGAACACTGAAGCTTTCTTT
CDR3 protein: CASSRTDRVTNTEAFF
clone size: -
D gene: TRBD1
V gene: TRBV28
J gene: TRBJ1-1

CDR3 DNA: TGTGCCAGCAGTTACGGGGGGGCCGGGGCCAACGTCCTGACTTTC
CDR3 protein: CASSYGGAGANVLTF
clone size: -
D gene: -
V gene: TRBV6-5
J gene: TRBJ2-6

CDR3 DNA: TGTGCCAGCAGCCGAGAGGGGGGGAGCTCCTACGAGCAGTACTTC
CDR3 protein: CASSREGGSSYEQYF
clone size: -
D gene: -
V gene: TRBV7-9
J gene: TRBJ2-7

CDR3 DNA: TGTGCCATCGGAGGTGTGGGAATGACCACCCAGTACTTC
CDR3 protein: CAIGGVGMTTQYF
clone size: -
D gene: -
V gene: TRBV28
J gene: TRBJ2-5

CDR3 DNA: TGTGCCAGCAGCTTGTCCGGACAACTCTGGAATGAGCAGTTCTTC
CDR3 protein: CASSLSGQLWNEQFF
clone size: -
D gene: -
V gene: TRBV5-4
J gene: TRBJ2-1

CDR3 DNA: TGTGCCAGCAGCCCCCGGGACAGGGATAGGCCAGAGACCCAGTACTTC
CDR3 protein: CASSPRDRDRPETQYF
clone size: -
D gene: TRBD1
V gene: TRBV7-9
J gene: TRBJ2-5

CDR3 DNA: TGTGCCAGCAGCTTGCGATTGATGGGGCAGGGGTATGGCTACACCTTC
CDR3 protein: CASSLRLMGQGYGYTF
clone size: -
D gene: -
V gene: TRBV5-5
J gene: TRBJ1-2

CDR3 DNA: TGCGCCAGCAGCTCTCAGGGCACCGGGGAGCTGTTTTTT
CDR3 protein: CASSSQGTGELFF
clone size: -
D gene: -
V gene: TRBV5-1
J gene: TRBJ2-2

CDR3 DNA: TGTGCCAGCAGCCAACTGGGGGGGGGCTGGAGCACAGATACGCAGTATTTT
CDR3 protein: CASSQLGGGWSTDTQYF
clone size: -
D gene: -
V gene: TRBV4-2
J gene: TRBJ2-3

CDR3 DNA: TGCGCCAGCAGCGGGACAGGCCCAGAGGGGTTTACTCAGTACTTC
CDR3 protein: CASSGTGPEGFTQYF
clone size: -
D gene: TRBD1
V gene: TRBV4-3
J gene: TRBJ2-7

CDR3 DNA: TGTGCCAGCAAGACTAGCGACCACTTTGAGCAGTACTTC
CDR3 protein: CASKTSDHFEQYF
clone size: -
D gene: TRBD2
V gene: TRBV2
J gene: TRBJ2-7

CDR3 DNA: TGTGCCACCAGCAGGGACAGGGAAGAGACCCAGTACTTC
CDR3 protein: CATSRDREETQYF
clone size: -
D gene: TRBD1
V gene: TRBV15
J gene: TRBJ2-5

CDR3 DNA: TGTGCCTGGACCCAACGGGGCATCTCCTACGAGCAGTACTTC
CDR3 protein: CAWTQRGISYEQYF
clone size: -
D gene: -
V gene: TRBV30
J gene: TRBJ2-7

CDR3 DNA: TGTGCCATCAGGGCGGGATTCTACAATGAGCAGTTCTTC
CDR3 protein: CAIRAGFYNEQFF
clone size: -
D gene: -
V gene: TRBV10-3
J gene: TRBJ2-1

CDR3 DNA: TGTGCCAGCATTGGACAGGGGTATCAGACCCAGTACTTC
CDR3 protein: CASIGQGYQTQYF
clone size: -
D gene: TRBD1
V gene: TRBV2
J gene: TRBJ2-5

CDR3 DNA: TGTGCCAGCAGTGAGACCTCCGGACTAGCGGGAGAGTACAATGAGCAGTTCTTC
CDR3 protein: CASSETSGLAGEYNEQFF
clone size: once
D gene: TRBD2
V gene: TRBV6-1
J gene: TRBJ2-1

CDR3 DNA: TGTGCAAGTCGCTTAGGGGGACACCCTGGAAACACCATATATTTT
CDR3 protein: CASRLGGHPGNTIYF
clone size: -
D gene: -
V gene: TRBV12-2
J gene: TRBJ1-3

CDR3 DNA: TGTGCCACCAGCAGAGTGAAGGCCACTGAAGCTTTCTTT
CDR3 protein: CATSRVKATEAFF
clone size: -
D gene: -
V gene: TRBV15
J gene: TRBJ1-1

CDR3 DNA: TGCAGCGCGGGGCAGATCCAAGAGACCCAGTACTTC
CDR3 protein: CSAGQIQETQYF
clone size: -
D gene: -
V gene: TRBV29-1
J gene: TRBJ2-5

CDR3 DNA: TGCAGCGTTGCGGGAGACCGGGAGCTGTTTTTT
CDR3 protein: CSVAGDRELFF
clone size: -
D gene: -
V gene: TRBV29-1
J gene: TRBJ2-2

CDR3 DNA: TGCAGCGTTGAAGAGAGCGGGCCCCCGACCCAGTACTTC
CDR3 protein: CSVEESGPPTQYF
clone size: -
D gene: -
V gene: TRBV29-1
J gene: TRBJ2-5

CDR3 DNA: TGCGCCAGCAGGCTTTCGAGCACAGATACGCAGTATTTT
CDR3 protein: CASRLSSTDTQYF
clone size: -
D gene: -
V gene: TRBV5-1
J gene: TRBJ2-3

CDR3 DNA: TGTGCCAGCAGTGCGCGTCTTATATCAGGAAACACCATATATTTT
CDR3 protein: CASSARLISGNTIYF
clone size: once
D gene: -
V gene: TRBV2
J gene: TRBJ1-3

CDR3 DNA: TGCAGCGGCCGGGACAGGGTAAGCTACGAGCAGTACTTC
CDR3 protein: CSGRDRVSYEQYF
clone size: -
D gene: TRBD1
V gene: TRBV29-1
J gene: TRBJ2-7

CDR3 DNA: TGCGCCAGCAGCTTGGTAGCGGGGGACCCCTACGAGCAGTACTTC
CDR3 protein: CASSLVAGDPYEQYF
clone size: -
D gene: TRBD2
V gene: TRBV5-1
J gene: TRBJ2-7

CDR3 DNA: TGCGCCAGCAGCCAAGATGCGGGGCCCCCTAGGATCTACGAGCAGTACTTC
CDR3 protein: CASSQDAGPPRIYEQYF
clone size: -
D gene: -
V gene: TRBV4-1
J gene: TRBJ2-7

CDR3 DNA: TGCGCCAGCAGCTCGACTAGCGGGAGTTATCCCGGGGAGCTGTTTTTT
CDR3 protein: CASSSTSGSYPGELFF
clone size: -
D gene: TRBD2
V gene: TRBV5-1
J gene: TRBJ2-2